These 21 T cell receptor beta chains were sequenced from one sample in a study of cytomegalovirus exposure and HLA in healthy donors. Vbeta (60) and Jbeta (13) primers were used in the PCR. Sequencing was performed with immunoSEQ multiplex PCR; in TCRdb, only in-frame clones are kept and a portion is missing. This sample yields 180,000 or so clones, of which around 78% are seen a single time; 1.5% to 2% belongs to the top ten. The sample consisted of PBMCs. The receptor source for this set is a man between 18 and 35 years old in good health and CMV-seronegative.

A note on this clone: The germline gene is not matched at one end of the junction; a read error may be the cause. The J gene is TRBJ1-4, the V gene TRBV7-9; the match to TRBD1 covers 7 bases. The CDR3 consists of 17 residues. Germline CDR1 SEHNR, CDR2 FQNEAQ (reference sequence). The CDR3 DNA is TGTTCCAGCAGCCCCTCACAGGGGATGATAGCTAATGAAAAACTGTTTTTT. Translating it yields CSSSPSQGMIANEKLFF.

The rearrangement uses TRBV19 and TRBJ2-7; 10 bases align to TRBD2. The V and J ends lost 3 bases and 1 base, in that order; junction bases with no gene match: 9. There are 17 residues in the CDR3. The germline V gene encodes CDR1 LNHDA and CDR2 SQIVND (reference sequence). This CDR3 is CASSMGIAGGWSYEQYF. The CDR3 bases are TGTGCCAGTAGTATGGGGATAGCGGGGGGCTGGTCCTACGAGCAGTACTTC.

This clone was seen only a few times. This chain connects TRBV7-2 to TRBJ2-5; no clear D gene. V shed 3 bases and J shed 2 bases, with 16 bases lying between them. Germline CDR1 SGHTA, CDR2 FQGNSA. The CDR3 is 16 amino acids. CDR3 sequence reads: CASSFAVARPQETQYF. The DNA for the CDR3 is TGTGCCAGCAGCTTTGCCGTCGCTAGACCTCAAGAGACCCAGTACTTC. Complete variable domain (other parts from reference TRBV7-2 and TRBJ2-5): GAGVSQSPSNKVTEKGKDVELRCDPISGHTALYWYRQSLGQGLEFLIYFQGNSAPDKSGLPSDRFSAERTGGSVSTLTIQRTQQEDSAVYLCASSFAVARPQETQYFGPGTRLLVL.

The chain is built from TRBV18 and TRBJ1-2, with 8 bases lining up with TRBD1. The length of the CDR3 is 16 residues. CDR1 is KGHSH and CDR2 is LQKENI in the germline V gene. With V trimmed by 3 bases and J by 8 bases, 14 bases remained unmatched. In DNA form, the CDR3 reads TGTGCCAGCTCACCCGACCGTGGCAGGGGGCCGCGGGGCTACACCTTC. Translating it yields CASSPDRGRGPRGYTF.

This sequence joins TRBV18 and TRBJ2-1, with D tentatively TRBD1 (7 bases). CDR1 and CDR2 (germline): KGHSH, LQKENI. This CDR3 spans 17 amino acids. Deletions cut 1 base from V and 9 bases from J, with 22 bases between. CDR3 coding DNA: TGTGCCAGCTCACCACGTAATAGCGGATCAACAGGGGCTGAGCAGTTCTTC. Translation: CASSPRNSGSTGAEQFF.

CDR3 region: CASSLQEGTQYF. DNA of the CDR3: TGTGCCAGCAGCTTACAGGAGGGGACCCAGTACTTC. The chain couples TRBV5-4 to TRBJ2-5; a weak D match, TRBD2 (6 bases). The CDR3 runs 12 residues. V lost 2 bases and J lost 7, with 9 bases in between. CDR1 is SGHNT and CDR2 is YYREEE in the germline V gene (reference sequence). The variable domain in full, with the rest retrieved from reference TRBV5-4 and TRBJ2-5, is ETGVTQSPTHLIKTRGQQVTLRCSSQSGHNTVSWYQQALGQGPQFIFQYYREEENGRGNFPPRFSGLQFPNYSSELNVNALELDDSALYLCASSLQEGTQYFGPGTRLLVL.

V is TRBV2 and J is TRBJ1-1; possible D gene TRBD1, 5 bases. The CDR3 sequence is 12 residues long. V gave up 7 bases and J gave up 1 base, with 7 bases separating them. The V gene's germline CDR1 is SNHLY and CDR2 FYNNEI. The CDR3 region has the DNA TGTGCCAGCATGGACACGAACACTGAAGCTTTCTTT. Encoded protein: CASMDTNTEAFF.

The CDR3 DNA follows: TGTGCCAGCTCACCAAGCGGGGGGGCCGGGAATGAGCAGTTCTTC. It translates to CASSPSGGAGNEQFF. J is TRBJ2-1 and V is TRBV18; 10 nucleotides agree with TRBD2. There are 15 residues in the CDR3. Trimming at V came to 2 bases and at J to 7 bases, leaving 5 bases not matched to a gene. Germline V CDR1 and CDR2: KGHSH, LQKENI.

The sample holds a few counts of this clone. This chain connects TRBV30 to TRBJ2-7; D possibly corresponds to TRBD2 (7 bases). The V and J ends lost 0 bases and 6 bases respectively, with 12 bases between them. The germline CDR1 and CDR2 sequences are GTSNPN and SVGIG (reference sequence). The CDR3 totals 13 residues. CDR3 bases: TGTGCCTGGAGTGTACTACGGGGGGCCGAGCAGTACTTC. This translates into CAWSVLRGAEQYF.

The chain combines TRBV10-3 with TRBJ2-3, with D maybe TRBD2 (6 bases). V was clipped by 10 bases and J by 6 bases, with 14 bases between them. CDR1 is ENHRY, CDR2 SYGVKD, per germline. This CDR3 comprises 12 residues. The CDR3 sequence: CATRPGVDTQYF. CDR3 DNA: TGTGCCACGAGACCGGGGGTCGATACGCAGTATTTT.

The chain recombines TRBV28 with TRBJ2-1, with 7 bases identical to TRBD2. Germline CDR1 is MDHEN and CDR2 is SYDVKM. The length of the CDR3 is 16 residues. Trimming at V came to 4 bases and at J to 8 bases, leaving 14 bases not matched to a gene. The DNA for the CDR3 is TGTGCCAGCAGTTCAGCGGGACGGGGGAGACCCGATGAGCAGTTCTTC. Translated, it gives CASSSAGRGRPDEQFF.

This chain connects TRBV11-1 to TRBJ2-7; a weak D match, TRBD2 (5 bases). Trimming cost V 3 bases and J 5 bases, with 5 bases left between them. Germline CDR1 is SGHAT and CDR2 is FQDESV (reference sequence). The CDR3 sequence is 11 residues long. As DNA, the CDR3 is TGTGCCAGCAGCTTTAGCGACGAGCAGTACTTC. Its translation: CASSFSDEQYF.

The chain has TRBV15 and TRBJ2-7; D perhaps matches TRBD2 (6 bases). Trimming took off 0 bases at V and 4 bases at J, with 7 bases between the two ends. The germline V gene encodes CDR1 LNHNV and CDR2 YYDKDF (reference sequence). The CDR3 runs to 13 residues. The CDR3 is CATSRDGGYEQYF. The CDR3 region has the DNA TGTGCCACCAGCAGAGATGGGGGGTACGAGCAGTACTTC.

The V gene is TRBV18, the J gene TRBJ1-1; D perhaps matches TRBD1 (5 bases). Germline-derived CDR1 and CDR2 are KGHSH and LQKENI. This CDR3 is 13 amino acids long. With 4 bases removed from V and 4 bases from J, the gap between germline ends came to 10 bases. The CDR3 here is CASSRDSFTEAFF. CDR3 bases: TGTGCCAGCTCACGTGACAGTTTCACTGAAGCTTTCTTT.

J is TRBJ1-5 and V is TRBV5-5; 7 bases are shared with TRBD1. The CDR3 runs 16 residues. V lost 4 bases, J lost 9 bases, and 16 bases stayed unmatched. Germline assignment: CDR1 SGHKS and CDR2 YYEKEE (reference sequence). CDR3 region: CASSVGGQPPQRPQHF. CDR3 DNA sequence: TGTGCCAGCAGCGTCGGGGGACAGCCTCCCCAACGGCCCCAGCATTTT.

This chain joins TRBV18 and TRBJ1-5; D remains ambiguous. The ends were cut back, 3 bases at V and 9 bases at J, with 12 bases in the middle. The CDR3 runs 13 residues. Germline V gene sequence: CDR1 KGHSH, CDR2 LQKENI. The CDR3 sequence is CASSPGRQWPQHF. Written as DNA, the CDR3 is TGTGCCAGCTCACCGGGCCGACAATGGCCCCAGCATTTT. Full variable domain (remainder filled in from reference TRBV18 and TRBJ1-5): NAGVMQNPRHLVRRRGQEARLRCSPMKGHSHVYWYRQLPEEGLKFMVYLQKENIIDESGMPKERFSAEFPKEGPSILRIQQVVRGDSAAYFCASSPGRQWPQHFGDGTRLSIL.

V usage is TRBV5-1 and J usage is TRBJ2-1; no clear D. The V end lost 6 bases, the J end lost 8 bases, and 15 bases lay between the germline ends. This CDR3 is built from 13 residues. The germline V gene encodes CDR1 SGHRS and CDR2 YFSETQ. CDR3 sequence (DNA): TGCGCCAGCACCTCAGACATTGGATATGAGCAGTTCTTC. This translates into CASTSDIGYEQFF. Full variable domain (remainder filled in from reference TRBV5-1 and TRBJ2-1): KAGVTQTPRYLIKTRGQQVTLSCSPISGHRSVSWYQQTPGQGLQFLFEYFSETQRNKGNFPGRFSGRQFSNSRSEMNVSTLELGDSALYLCASTSDIGYEQFFGPGTRLTVL.

The V gene is TRBV10-1, the J gene TRBJ2-7; tentatively, D is TRBD2 (5 bases). Germline lookup yields CDR1 WNHNN and CDR2 SYGVQD (reference sequence). This CDR3 has 15 residues. Between the trimmed V and J ends, which lost 6 bases and 0 bases, there was a span of 15 bases. For the CDR3, the DNA is TGCGCCAGCAGCGATGTGAGGGCCAGCTCCTACGAGCAGTACTTC. Protein: CASSDVRASSYEQYF.

The chain employs TRBV23-1 and TRBJ2-2; 10 bases match TRBD1. TRBV23-1 is an ORF; its function is uncertain. The CDR3 sequence is 16 residues long. Trimming cost V 6 bases and J 4 bases; bases outside gene matches: 8. CDR3 nucleotides: TGCGCCAGCAGCCCTGAGGACAGGGGGGGCACCGGGGAGCTGTTTTTT. Its translation is CASSPEDRGGTGELFF.

The chain is built from TRBV7-2 and TRBJ2-7, with D perhaps TRBD2 (6 bases). CDR1 is SGHTA and CDR2 is FQGNSA in the germline V gene. Trimming pared 2 bases from V and 0 bases from J, leaving 20 bases between. The CDR3 is 18 amino acids. CDR3 sequence reads: CASSLRSGGELSSYEQYF. As DNA, the CDR3 is TGTGCCAGCAGCTTAAGATCGGGCGGGGAATTAAGCTCCTACGAGCAGTACTTC. The full variable domain, rest sourced from reference TRBV7-2 and TRBJ2-7, is GAGVSQSPSNKVTEKGKDVELRCDPISGHTALYWYRQSLGQGLEFLIYFQGNSAPDKSGLPSDRFSAERTGGSVSTLTIQRTQQEDSAVYLCASSLRSGGELSSYEQYFGPGTRLTVT.

The chain joins TRBV28 to TRBJ1-1; 11 nucleotides align to TRBD1. Per germline, CDR1 MDHEN and CDR2 SYDVKM. After removal of 5 bases from V and 2 bases from J, the junction contained 1 base not matched to a gene. This CDR3 region has 14 residues. CDR3 in DNA: TGTGCCAGCAGTCGGACAGGGGGCAACACTGAAGCTTTCTTT. Residues: CASSRTGGNTEAFF. The full variable domain, completed using reference TRBV28 and TRBJ1-1, is DVKVTQSSRYLVKRTGEKVFLECVQDMDHENMFWYRQDPGLGLRLIYFSYDVKMKEKGDIPEGYSVSREKKERFSLILESASTNQTSMYLCASSRTGGNTEAFFGQGTRLTVV.